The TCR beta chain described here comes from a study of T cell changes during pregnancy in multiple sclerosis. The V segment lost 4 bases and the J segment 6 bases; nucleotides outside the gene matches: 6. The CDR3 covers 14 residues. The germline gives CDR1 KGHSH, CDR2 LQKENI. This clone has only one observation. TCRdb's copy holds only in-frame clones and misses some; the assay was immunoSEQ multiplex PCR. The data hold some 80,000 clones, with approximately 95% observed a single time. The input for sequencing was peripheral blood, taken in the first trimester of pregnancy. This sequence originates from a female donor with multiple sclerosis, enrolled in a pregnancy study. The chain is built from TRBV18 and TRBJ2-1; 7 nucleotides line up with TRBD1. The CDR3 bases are TGTGCCAGCTCACTCCGGGGACAGACCAATGAGCAGTTCTTC. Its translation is CASSLRGQTNEQFF.